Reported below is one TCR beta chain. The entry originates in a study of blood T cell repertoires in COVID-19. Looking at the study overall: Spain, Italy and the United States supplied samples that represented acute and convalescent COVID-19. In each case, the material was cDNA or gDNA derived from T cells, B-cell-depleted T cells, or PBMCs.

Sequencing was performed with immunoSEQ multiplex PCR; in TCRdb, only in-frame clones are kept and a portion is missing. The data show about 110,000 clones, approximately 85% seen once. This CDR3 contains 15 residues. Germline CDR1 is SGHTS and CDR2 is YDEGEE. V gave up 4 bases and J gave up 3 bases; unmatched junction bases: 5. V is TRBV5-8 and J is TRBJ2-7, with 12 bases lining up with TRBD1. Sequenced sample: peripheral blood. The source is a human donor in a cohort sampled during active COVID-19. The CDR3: CASSGGTGGLYEQYF. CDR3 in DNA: TGTGCCAGCAGCGGGGGGACAGGGGGCCTCTACGAGCAGTACTTC.